One sample yielded the 32 T cell receptor beta chains listed below, sequenced in a study of graft-versus-host responses after intestinal transplantation. Produced via immunoSEQ multiplex PCR; TCRdb's table is partial and in-frame only. The sample yields about 77,000 clones, approximately 92% seen once. The sequenced sample was PBMCs, obtained 98 days after intestinal transplantation. These receptors all stem from a human patient who received an intestinal transplant, so some T cells may come from the graft donor.

This chain uses TRBV6-1 with TRBJ2-5; no clear D gene. The CDR3 has 9 residues. V was pared by 11 bases and J by 12 bases, with 13 bases between. Germline assignment: CDR1 MNHNS and CDR2 SASEGT. In DNA form, the CDR3 reads TGTGCCCTTCACGGCCCGAAGTACTTC. This encodes CALHGPKYF.

The chain recombines TRBV10-3 with TRBJ2-5; D unresolved. The CDR3 has 13 amino acids. V lost 3 bases to trimming and J lost 5 bases, with 10 bases between them. Per the germline V gene, CDR1 is ENHRY and CDR2 is SYGVKD. CDR3 protein: CAISEESVETQYF. The CDR3 nucleotides read TGTGCCATCAGTGAAGAATCTGTTGAGACCCAGTACTTC.

This sequence joins TRBV6-1 and TRBJ2-7; tentatively, D is TRBD1 or TRBD2 (5 bases each). Germline V lookup: CDR1 MNHNS, CDR2 SASEGT. V was shortened by 2 bases and J by 1 base, with 9 bases between the two germline ends. The CDR3 spans 14 residues. CDR3 nucleotide sequence: TGTGCCAGCAGTGAAAGGGACGGTTCCTACGAGCAGTACTTC. Its protein is CASSERDGSYEQYF.

The rearrangement joins TRBV6-1 to TRBJ2-7, with D hard to call. Trimming left V 4 bases short and J 2 bases short, with 3 bases between. Germline assignment: CDR1 MNHNS and CDR2 SASEGT. CDR3 size: 11 residues. The CDR3 DNA sequence: TGTGCCAGCAGTGCCCCCTACGAGCAGTACTTC. Encoded protein: CASSAPYEQYF.

The V call is TRBV7-3, the J call TRBJ1-1; D unresolved. This CDR3 has 13 residues. In germline, CDR1 is SGHTA, CDR2 FQGTGA. V was clipped by 3 bases and J by 0 bases, with 5 bases between them. The CDR3 DNA is TGTGCCAGCAGCTTCCAGATGAACACTGAAGCTTTCTTT. This codes for CASSFQMNTEAFF.

V and J are TRBV5-1 and TRBJ2-5, with D perhaps matching TRBD2 (6 bases). This CDR3 region has 13 residues. Germline V lookup: CDR1 SGHRS, CDR2 YFSETQ. The V end lost 4 bases, the J end lost 7 bases, and 14 bases lay between the germline ends. CDR3 loop: CASSLTARGTQYF. DNA for the CDR3: TGCGCCAGCAGCCTTACAGCGCGGGGGACCCAGTACTTC.

This clone was seen only once. V gene TRBV18 combines with J gene TRBJ2-4; TRBD2 agrees at 8 bases. The V segment lost 4 bases and the J segment 3 bases; nucleotides outside the gene matches: 8. Germline CDR1 and CDR2: KGHSH and LQKENI. The CDR3 contains 16 residues. The CDR3 loop reads CASSRRSGEGKNIQYF. The DNA for the CDR3 is TGTGCCAGCTCACGACGTAGCGGGGAGGGCAAAAACATTCAGTACTTC.

The genes are TRBV19 and TRBJ1-4; a possible D gene is TRBD1 (5 bases). This CDR3 has 14 residues. Per the germline V gene, CDR1 is LNHDA and CDR2 is SQIVND (reference sequence). Trimming removed 5 bases at V and 7 bases at J, with 14 bases between. The CDR3, as DNA: TGTGCCAGTAGTCGTCAGGGAGCGGCTGAAAAACTGTTTTTT. Translated: CASSRQGAAEKLFF.

The genes are TRBV2 and TRBJ2-3; D could derive from TRBD1 or TRBD2 (6 bases each). The germline V gene has CDR1 SNHLY and CDR2 FYNNEI. Trimming pared 10 bases from V and 6 bases from J, leaving 11 bases between. This CDR3 has 11 residues. CDR3 in DNA: TGTGCCACTCGGGGGCCCGATACGCAGTATTTT. Encoded protein: CATRGPDTQYF.

The chain has TRBV13 and TRBJ2-1, with TRBD2 matching 7 bases. The CDR3 runs 16 residues. Germline values: CDR1 PRHDT, CDR2 FYEKMQ (reference sequence). With 4 bases clipped from V and 0 bases from J, the junction kept 6 bases outside the gene matches. The CDR3: CASSSWTRSSYNEQFF. The CDR3 DNA reads as TGTGCCAGCAGCTCCTGGACTAGGAGCTCCTACAATGAGCAGTTCTTC.

The chain combines TRBV7-3 with TRBJ1-2; D is uncertain. V dropped 6 bases and J dropped 8 bases, with 13 bases sitting between them. This CDR3 contains 12 residues. Per germline, CDR1 SGHTA and CDR2 FQGTGA. CDR3 nucleotide sequence: TGTGCCAGCAGTCCTGACGCTTCGGGCTACACCTTC. Amino acid sequence: CASSPDASGYTF.

This clone was recorded once. This chain connects TRBV7-9 to TRBJ2-2, with 13 nucleotides matching TRBD2. Trimming removed 6 bases from V and 8 bases from J; junction bases left unmatched: 9. The CDR3 extends over 16 amino acids. Germline CDR1 reads SEHNR; CDR2 reads FQNEAQ (reference sequence). The CDR3 is CASRGPGLAGFGELFF. DNA for the CDR3: TGTGCCAGCAGAGGTCCGGGACTAGCGGGGTTTGGGGAGCTGTTTTTT. The variable domain in full, completed from reference TRBV7-9 and TRBJ2-2, reads DTGVSQNPRHKITKRGQNVTFRCDPISEHNRLYWYRQTLGQGPEFLTYFQNEAQLEKSRLLSDRFSAERPKGSFSTLEIQRTEQGDSAMYLCASRGPGLAGFGELFFGEGSRLTVL.

V usage is TRBV6-5 and J usage is TRBJ2-1; either TRBD1 or TRBD2 may fit D (6 bases each). This CDR3 is 14 amino acids long. Trimming cost V 7 bases and J 5 bases, with 15 bases left between them. CDR1 is MNHEY and CDR2 is SVGAGI in the germline V gene. The CDR3 loop reads CASKEGGLNNEQFF. In DNA form, the CDR3 reads TGTGCCAGCAAAGAGGGGGGTCTTAACAATGAGCAGTTCTTC.

The chain has TRBV7-2 and TRBJ2-6; D may correspond to TRBD1 or TRBD2 (6 bases each). CDR3 length: 16 residues. The V end was cut by 3 bases, the J end by 4 bases, with 13 bases between. Per germline, CDR1 SGHTA and CDR2 FQGNSA. The CDR3 DNA is TGTGCCAGCAGCTTGACGGGGGCAGCAGGGGCCAACGTCCTGACTTTC. Translating gives CASSLTGAAGANVLTF.

J is TRBJ2-1 and V is TRBV29-1, with TRBD2 identical over 7 bases. The CDR3 sequence is 12 residues long. Germline-derived CDR1 and CDR2 are SQVTM and ANQGSEA. V shed 6 bases, J shed 7 bases, and the junction held 6 bases outside the gene matches. Here the CDR3 DNA reads TGCAGCGTCGTCGGACTAGGGAATGAGCAGTTCTTC. Translation: CSVVGLGNEQFF.

V is TRBV9 and J is TRBJ2-7, with D possibly matching TRBD2 (6 bases). The germline CDR1 and CDR2 sequences are SGDLS and YYNGEE. This CDR3 is 16 amino acids long. The ends were cut back, 0 bases at V and 1 base at J, with 14 bases in the middle. The CDR3 coding sequence is TGTGCCAGCAGCGTAGCAGGAGGGAGCAGTTCCTACGAGCAGTACTTC. Translation gives CASSVAGGSSSYEQYF.

The DNA of the CDR3 is TGTGCCAGCAGTGAGGACAGGGAGGGAAGAAGTGGAAACACCATATATTTT. Amino acid sequence: CASSEDREGRSGNTIYF. V usage is TRBV2 and J usage is TRBJ1-3, with 8 bases matching TRBD1. After removal of 3 bases from V and 3 bases from J, the junction contained 10 bases not matched to a gene. Germline V gene lookup returns CDR1 SNHLY and CDR2 FYNNEI. The CDR3 runs 17 residues.

The chain has TRBV4-1 and TRBJ2-1, with D perhaps TRBD1 (5 bases). Germline V gene sequence: CDR1 MGHRA, CDR2 YSYEKL. V was pared by 0 bases and J by 5 bases, with 8 bases between. This CDR3 has 14 amino acids. DNA for the CDR3: TGCGCCAGCAGCCAAGATACAGGCGACAATGAGCAGTTCTTC. It is translated as CASSQDTGDNEQFF.

V gene TRBV6-5 combines with J gene TRBJ2-7, with a weak D call TRBD1 (5 bases). Germline loops: CDR1 MNHEY, CDR2 SVGAGI. The CDR3 spans 13 residues. V lost 7 bases and J 5 bases, leaving 15 bases between the germline ends. The CDR3 bases are TGTGCCAGCACCCCCGCAGGGCTCGACGAGCAGTACTTC. It is translated as CASTPAGLDEQYF.

To note about this clone: A read error may produce the germline difference seen at one junction end. The rearrangement uses TRBV7-9 and TRBJ1-4; D may be TRBD1 (5 bases). Germline CDR1 is SEHNR and CDR2 is FQNEAQ (reference sequence). This CDR3 comprises 17 residues. The CDR3 region is CAGSLASGPGMNEKLFF. The CDR3 DNA reads as TGTGCCGGCAGCTTAGCATCAGGGCCCGGGATGAATGAAAAACTGTTTTTT.

The genes are TRBV29-1 and TRBJ1-1; TRBD1 matches at 8 bases. Trimming took 6 bases from V and 5 from J; bases not matched to a gene: 8. The CDR3 is made up of 13 amino acids. Germline CDR1 and CDR2: SQVTM and ANQGSEA. CDR3 protein: CSVRTGGRTEAFF. In DNA, the CDR3 is TGCAGCGTCCGTACAGGGGGTCGGACTGAAGCTTTCTTT. The complete variable domain, with remaining parts taken from reference TRBV29-1 and TRBJ1-1, reads SAVISQKPSRDICQRGTSLTIQCQVDSQVTMMFWYRQQPGQSLTLIATANQGSEATYESGFVIDKFPISRPNLTFSTLTVSNMSPEDSSIYLCSVRTGGRTEAFFGQGTRLTVV.

The chain links TRBV6-5 to TRBJ2-7; D is unresolved. Trimming removed 8 bases at V and 2 bases at J, with 13 bases between. The germline gives CDR1 MNHEY, CDR2 SVGAGI. The CDR3 contains 13 residues. The CDR3 here is CASSPGPTYEQYF. CDR3 in DNA: TGTGCCAGCTCCCCGGGTCCGACCTACGAGCAGTACTTC.

CDR3: CSAKPVEAFF. Written as DNA, the CDR3 is TGCAGTGCAAAGCCCGTTGAAGCTTTCTTT. V usage is TRBV20-1 and J usage is TRBJ1-1; D is unresolved. V was cut by 6 bases and J by 7 bases, with 9 bases left in between. Germline V gene sequence: CDR1 DFQATT, CDR2 SNEGSKA (reference sequence). The CDR3 spans 10 residues.

The chain joins TRBV27 to TRBJ2-1; TRBD2 matches at 12 bases. V shed 6 bases and J 8 bases; nucleotides not matched to a gene: 11. The length of the CDR3 is 16 residues. CDR1 and CDR2 from the germline V gene are MNHEY and SMNVEV (reference sequence). The CDR3 DNA is TGTGCCAGCAGCCCTTGGGGGACTAGCGGGTTCCATGAGCAGTTCTTC. Translation: CASSPWGTSGFHEQFF.

The sample holds a few counts of this clone. The CDR3 region is CASSESLIEQYF. The CDR3 nucleotides are TGTGCCAGCAGTGAATCCCTAATAGAGCAGTACTTC. The J gene is TRBJ2-7, the V gene TRBV2; D is uncertain. Trimming cost V 2 bases and J 7 bases, with 9 bases left between them. The germline V gene encodes CDR1 SNHLY and CDR2 FYNNEI. The length of the CDR3 is 12 residues.

This chain uses TRBV18 with TRBJ1-3; no clear D. Germline loops: CDR1 KGHSH, CDR2 LQKENI. The V end was cut by 0 bases, the J end by 2 bases, with 8 bases between. This CDR3 is 15 amino acids long. The CDR3 DNA is TGTGCCAGCTCACCACCGAGTACGGCTGGAAACACCATATATTTT. It specifies CASSPPSTAGNTIYF.

The chain links TRBV4-1 to TRBJ2-7, with 7 bases fitting TRBD2. Losses at the gene ends were 5 bases for V and 6 bases for J; bases not matched to a gene: 13. The CDR3 is made up of 15 amino acids. In germline, CDR1 is MGHRA, CDR2 YSYEKL. The CDR3 nucleotides are TGCGCCAGCAGCTGGGGAGAGGGAGGGCCTAGCGAGCAGTACTTC. Translated, it gives CASSWGEGGPSEQYF.

The chain combines TRBV6-6 with TRBJ1-2, with D unclear. V lost 0 bases and J 6 bases, leaving 11 bases between the germline ends. This CDR3 spans 14 amino acids. CDR1 MNHNY and CDR2 SVGAGI come from the germline V gene (reference sequence). The CDR3 protein is CASSYSVAGNGYTF. The DNA of the CDR3 is TGTGCCAGCAGTTACTCAGTCGCGGGGAATGGCTACACCTTC.

A single count supports this clone. The chain recombines TRBV9 with TRBJ2-1; no clear D gene. The CDR3 consists of 13 residues. V shed 0 bases and J shed 0 bases, with 1 base lying between them. Per germline, CDR1 SGDLS and CDR2 YYNGEE. The DNA for the CDR3 is TGTGCCAGCAGCGTAGGCTCCTACAATGAGCAGTTCTTC. Translated, it gives CASSVGSYNEQFF.

J is TRBJ2-5 and V is TRBV29-1, with 12 bases identical to TRBD2. The CDR3 runs 14 residues. The ends lost 7 bases at V and 7 bases at J; junction bases unmatched: 10. CDR1 SQVTM and CDR2 ANQGSEA come from the germline V gene. CDR3: CSGRTSGIMATQYF. DNA for the CDR3: TGCAGCGGGCGGACTAGCGGGATTATGGCGACCCAGTACTTC.

This chain uses TRBV5-6 with TRBJ2-7, with TRBD1 matching over 10 bases. Germline V CDR1 and CDR2: SGHDT, YYEEEE. The CDR3 is 15 amino acids. The J segment lost 3 bases and the V segment lost 4 bases, leaving 7 bases of the junction unmatched. The CDR3 reads CASSLRQGAGYEQYF. The CDR3 bases are TGTGCCAGCAGCCTCAGACAGGGGGCAGGCTACGAGCAGTACTTC.

The genes are TRBV14 and TRBJ2-7, with 14 bases matching TRBD2. Germline values: CDR1 SGHDN, CDR2 FVKESK. After removal of 0 bases from V and 2 bases from J, the junction contained 9 bases not matched to a gene. The CDR3 is 19 amino acids. The CDR3 protein is CASSQEGGLAGAFPYEQYF. The CDR3 DNA sequence: TGTGCCAGCAGCCAAGAAGGGGGACTAGCGGGAGCCTTCCCCTACGAGCAGTACTTC.